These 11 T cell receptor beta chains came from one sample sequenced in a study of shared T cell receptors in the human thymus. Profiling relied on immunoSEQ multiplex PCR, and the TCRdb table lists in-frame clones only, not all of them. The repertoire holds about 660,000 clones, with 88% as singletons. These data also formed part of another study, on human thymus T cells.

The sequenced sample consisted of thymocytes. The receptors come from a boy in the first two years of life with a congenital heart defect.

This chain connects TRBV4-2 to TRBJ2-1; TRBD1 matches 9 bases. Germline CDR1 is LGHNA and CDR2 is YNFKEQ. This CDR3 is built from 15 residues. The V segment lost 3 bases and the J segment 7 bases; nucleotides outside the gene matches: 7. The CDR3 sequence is CASSHGDRAVNEQFF. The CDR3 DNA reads TGTGCCAGCAGCCATGGGGACAGGGCTGTAAATGAGCAGTTCTTC.

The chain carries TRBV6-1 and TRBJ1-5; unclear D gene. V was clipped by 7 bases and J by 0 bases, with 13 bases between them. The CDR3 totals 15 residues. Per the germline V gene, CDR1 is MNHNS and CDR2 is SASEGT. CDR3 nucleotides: TGTGCCAGCACACGGAGCACGTATAGCAATCAGCCCCAGCATTTT. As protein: CASTRSTYSNQPQHF.

CDR3 nucleotide sequence: TGTGCCAGCAGTTACGGACTAGCGGAGGTGGTGGGGCCCTACGAGCAGTACTTC. This gives the protein CASSYGLAEVVGPYEQYF. The chain employs TRBV11-2 and TRBJ2-7, with TRBD2 identical over 10 bases. Per the germline V gene, CDR1 is SGHAT and CDR2 is FQNNGV. The V segment lost 6 bases and the J segment 2 bases; nucleotides outside the gene matches: 16. This CDR3 has 18 amino acids.

CDR3 residues: CASSQPRALPYEQYF. In nucleotides, the CDR3 is TGTGCCAGCAGCCAACCCCGAGCCCTACCCTACGAGCAGTACTTC. The V call is TRBV4-2, the J call TRBJ2-7; no reliable D call. Germline V gene lookup returns CDR1 LGHNA and CDR2 YNFKEQ. The CDR3 totals 15 residues. The germline V and J ends were trimmed by 2 bases and 2 bases, with 13 bases remaining between them.

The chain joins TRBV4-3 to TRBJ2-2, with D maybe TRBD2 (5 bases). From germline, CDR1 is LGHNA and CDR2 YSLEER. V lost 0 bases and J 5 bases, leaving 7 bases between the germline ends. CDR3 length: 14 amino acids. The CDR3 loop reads CASSQERETGELFF. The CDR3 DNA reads TGCGCCAGCAGCCAAGAAAGGGAGACCGGGGAGCTGTTTTTT.

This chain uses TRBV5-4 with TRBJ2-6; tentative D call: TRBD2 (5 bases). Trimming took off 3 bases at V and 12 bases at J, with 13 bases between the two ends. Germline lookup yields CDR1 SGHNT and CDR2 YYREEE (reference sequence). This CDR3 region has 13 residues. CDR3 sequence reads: CASSSAGGGVLTF. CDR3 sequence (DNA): TGTGCCAGCAGCTCGGCGGGCGGTGGCGTCCTGACTTTC.

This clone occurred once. CDR3 bases: TGTGCCAGCAGCCCCCGTAGAGGGGGCACTGAAGCTTTCTTT. Its translation: CASSPRRGGTEAFF. This chain joins TRBV11-2 and TRBJ1-1, with D tentatively TRBD1 (6 bases). Trimming stripped 5 bases from V and 4 bases from J, with 14 bases between. Germline CDR1 SGHAT, CDR2 FQNNGV. There are 14 residues in the CDR3.

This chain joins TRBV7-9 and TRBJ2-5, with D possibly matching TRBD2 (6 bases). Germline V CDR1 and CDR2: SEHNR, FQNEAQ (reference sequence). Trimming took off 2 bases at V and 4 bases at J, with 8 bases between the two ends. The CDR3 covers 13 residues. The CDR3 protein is CASSLRRAETQYF. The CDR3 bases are TGTGCCAGCAGCTTAAGGAGGGCAGAGACCCAGTACTTC.

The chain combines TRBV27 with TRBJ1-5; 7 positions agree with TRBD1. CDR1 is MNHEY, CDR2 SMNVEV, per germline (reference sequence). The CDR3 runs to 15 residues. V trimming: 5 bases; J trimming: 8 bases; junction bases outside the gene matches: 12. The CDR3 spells CASSPQGRREEPQHF. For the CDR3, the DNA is TGTGCCAGCAGTCCACAGGGGCGTCGCGAGGAGCCCCAGCATTTT.

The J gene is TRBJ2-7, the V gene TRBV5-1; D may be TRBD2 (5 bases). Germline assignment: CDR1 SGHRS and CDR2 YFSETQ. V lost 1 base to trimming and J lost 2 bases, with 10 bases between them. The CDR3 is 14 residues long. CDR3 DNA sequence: TGCGCCAGCAGCTTGTGCGGACTCCCCTACGAGCAGTACTTC. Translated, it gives CASSLCGLPYEQYF. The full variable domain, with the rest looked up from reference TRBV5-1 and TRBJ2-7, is KAGVTQTPRYLIKTRGQQVTLSCSPISGHRSVSWYQQTPGQGLQFLFEYFSETQRNKGNFPGRFSGRQFSNSRSEMNVSTLELGDSALYLCASSLCGLPYEQYFGPGTRLTVT.

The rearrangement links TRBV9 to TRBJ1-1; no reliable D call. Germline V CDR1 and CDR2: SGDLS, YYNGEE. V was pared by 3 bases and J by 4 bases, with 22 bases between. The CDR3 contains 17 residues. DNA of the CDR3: TGTGCCAGCAGCGCCGTCCGGGAGCCGTGGTATGTCACTGAAGCTTTCTTT. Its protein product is CASSAVREPWYVTEAFF.